This TCR beta chain was sequenced in a study of early T cells in non-severe SARS-CoV-2 infection. Study conclusions and caveats: Private and CD4 specificities were missed by VDJdb matching, skewed to anti-spike CD8.

This clonotype has more than one count but fewer than ten. Its antigen is unknown. The library protocol tagged individual cDNA molecules with unique molecular identifiers. TCRdb redid the calling of the 5' RACE reads with MiXCR, one entry per CDR3 protein. The sample consists of some 64,000 distinct CDR3 sequences, roughly a fifth of them appearing once. There are 15 residues in the CDR3. The V gene's germline CDR1 is DFQATT and CDR2 SNEGSKA (reference sequence). J lost 4 bases, V lost 5 bases, and 12 bases had no gene match. The source material was whole blood, sampled at baseline. J is TRBJ2-5 and V is TRBV20-1; 8 bases line up with TRBD2. This TCR was recovered from an adult who was a healthcare worker with PCR-confirmed SARS-CoV-2 infection or an uninfected control (not recorded which). CDR3 loop: CSAAPGGNAAETQYF. CDR3 coding DNA: TGCAGTGCTGCCCCGGGAGGGAACGCGGCAGAGACCCAGTACTTC.